Given below is one TCR beta chain in context. The antigen remains unidentified. The V end was cut by 4 bases, the J end by 0 bases, with 13 bases between. The CDR3 length is 16 residues. In germline, CDR1 is GTSNPN, CDR2 SVGIG (reference sequence). These data come from a study of cytomegalovirus exposure and HLA in healthy donors. Study-wide results and caveats: Later analysis placed DRB1 highest and HLA-C lowest in TCR association rates, which differed by HLA locus.

13 Jbeta primers and 60 Vbeta primers were used for the PCR. Generated by immunoSEQ multiplex PCR, the TCRdb table keeps only in-frame clones and is missing some. The repertoire holds 97,000 or so clones, roughly three quarters seen once, with approximately 1.5% in the top ten. This clonotype originated in a man aged 40-50 years in good health and CMV-seronegative. The V gene is TRBV30, the J gene TRBJ1-6; no clear D gene. Sequences were obtained from PBMCs. CDR3 protein: CAWNPGRSSYNSPLHF. The CDR3, as DNA: TGTGCCTGGAACCCGGGGAGGAGCTCCTATAATTCACCCCTCCACTTT.